This TCR beta chain was found in a study of graft-versus-host responses after intestinal transplantation. As for the study in general: Every one of the recipients received anti-thymocyte globulin induction and afterwards took tacrolimus and steroids for around three years.

Study-level findings and limits: Among recipient marrow samples, GvH clones were found; some appeared first in ileum or blood. Graft-versus-host to host-versus-graft clonal ratios in allografts were high in patients with graft-donor T cell macrochimerism.

V was pared by 1 base and J by 9 bases, with 6 bases of the junction left unmatched. The CDR3 sequence is 15 residues long. Germline assignment: CDR1 MNHNS and CDR2 SASEGT. For this clone: What it binds is not known.

Here immunoSEQ multiplex PCR was the method, and the copy in TCRdb shows in-frame clones only, minus some. The sample carries 85,000 to 90,000 clones, approximately 90% recorded once. The sample was unstimulated CD4+ T cells sorted from spleen or lymph node cells, taken before transplant. This TCR came from a human donor who was the organ donor for an intestinal transplant. The rearrangement joins TRBV6-1 to TRBJ2-7; 13 positions agree with TRBD2. This CDR3 reads CASSEGTSGGLRQYF. CDR3 in DNA: TGTGCCAGCAGTGAAGGGACTAGCGGGGGCTTAAGGCAGTACTTC.